This TCR beta chain is from a study of CD4+ T cells in melanoma. Losses at the gene ends were 0 bases for V and 7 bases for J; bases not matched to a gene: 6. This CDR3 has 16 amino acids. Per the germline V gene, CDR1 is GTSNPN and CDR2 is SVGIG (reference sequence). Of note for this clone: Its matching antigen is unknown.

Study-wide points: CD8+ T cell, macrophage and B cell function reportedly correlated with neoantigen-specific CD4+ T cells. Diverse differentiation states were reported for melanoma neoantigen-specific CD4+ T cells.

The protocol was immunoSEQ multiplex PCR, while the TCRdb copy is restricted to in-frame clones and leaves out a portion. The profile shows 8,500 to 14,000 clones, just over 65% of them singletons. Sequencing input: cells from a culture (not recorded whether cultured in vitro). The chain couples TRBV30 to TRBJ2-5, with 15 nucleotides matching TRBD2. The TCR sequence derives from a human donor with melanoma. The CDR3, as DNA: TGTGCCTGGAGTGTACCGGGACTAGCGGGGGGCCGGACCCAGTACTTC. Encoded protein: CAWSVPGLAGGRTQYF.